A few counts support the clone carrying this T cell receptor beta chain. No antigen is known for it. TCRdb's copy holds only in-frame clones and misses some; the assay was immunoSEQ multiplex PCR. The sample lists 6,000 or so clones, 66% occurring once. The data derive from a study of CD8 T cell repertoires and HIV-1 epitope variants. Overall study context: Epitopes were three Gag families plus Nef HW9 and YT9.

CDR1 SNHLY and CDR2 FYNNEI come from the germline V gene. The CDR3 has 12 residues. V gave up 7 bases and J gave up 2 bases, with 9 bases separating them. Material: cultured CD8+ T cells derived from PBMCs. The J gene is TRBJ2-7, the V gene TRBV2; unclear D gene. The sequence came from a male donor with HIV. The CDR3 loop is CASTASTYEQYF. The CDR3 DNA is TGTGCCAGCACGGCCAGCACCTACGAGCAGTACTTC.